This is a list of T cell receptor beta chains from one sample in a study of cytomegalovirus exposure and HLA in healthy donors. Assay: immunoSEQ multiplex PCR; the TCRdb copy retains only in-frame clones and omits some. The table counts 110,000 to 150,000 clones; approximately 2.6% lies in the top ten. Sequencing was done on a sample of PBMCs. All receptors come from a middle-aged man in good health and CMV-seronegative. The CDR3 runs from the conserved cysteine through the conserved F or W.

V gene,J gene,CDR3 protein
TRBV4-1,TRBJ1-6,CASSQDHSSYNSPLHF
TRBV5-1,TRBJ1-2,CASSLETGYGYTF
TRBV10-1,TRBJ2-3,CASTPDGRAGGSTDTQYF
TRBV18,TRBJ1-4,CASSPRTGGVNEKLFF
TRBV6-6,TRBJ2-2,CASSPDIPGNTGELFF
TRBV5-6,TRBJ2-3,CASSEGQVTDTQYF
TRBV6-5,TRBJ1-2,CASSSPSGGYTF
TRBV7-2,TRBJ2-7,CASSRSGTSGDRYF
TRBV6-5,TRBJ1-2,CASSSLGGARGYTF
TRBV28,TRBJ1-5,CASSRQGPSNQPQHF
TRBV2,TRBJ2-7,CASSPLYEQYF
TRBV11-2,TRBJ2-2,CASSPLSGLAASNTGELFF
TRBV5-6,TRBJ1-2,CASSSLNDRGSGGYTF
TRBV5-4,TRBJ1-1,CASSPTETYTEAFF
TRBV9,TRBJ2-7,CASSVVVAGEQYF
TRBV27,TRBJ2-7,CASTGQRYEQYF
TRBV13,TRBJ2-1,CASRASGGGNEQFF
TRBV9,TRBJ1-1,CASSVTPGSEAFF
TRBV27,TRBJ1-1,CASRKQGAATEAFF
TRBV2,TRBJ2-1,CASSEGDREVDEQFF
TRBV20-1,TRBJ2-7,CSARLGLEQYF
TRBV5-1,TRBJ2-5,CANSARDREWETQYF
TRBV6-5,TRBJ1-3,CASSYGGYSGNTIYF
TRBV4-2,TRBJ2-1,CASSPGTSGDNEQFF
TRBV5-1,TRBJ2-7,CASSLAGQVSSEQYF
TRBV4-3,TRBJ1-5,CASSTNVGGAQPQHF
TRBV10-1,TRBJ1-6,CASSVPVNPRDRNSPLHF
TRBV7-8,TRBJ2-3,CASSYGTSGAGYF
TRBV10-3,TRBJ2-3,CAISESGGFTDTQYF
TRBV7-9,TRBJ2-3,CASSTSGEVTDTQYF
TRBV4-3,TRBJ1-3,CASSQAPDMGNTIYF
TRBV7-8,TRBJ2-7,CASSLGGQVWEQYF
TRBV7-5,TRBJ2-7,CVRSLVPSGGGAYEQYF
TRBV7-2,TRBJ2-2,CASSLAFTNTGELFF
TRBV6-1,TRBJ1-1,CASSELRGTEAFF
TRBV6-1,TRBJ2-7,CASRAGTGTDEQYF
TRBV9,TRBJ2-5,CASSVAGGQETQYF
TRBV5-1,TRBJ2-5,CASSPGTVAGTETQYF
TRBV11-1,TRBJ2-5,CASSPGQGLGQETQYF
TRBV5-1,TRBJ2-5,CASSLGQGVETQYF
TRBV7-2,TRBJ1-1,CASSAQGSSEAFF
TRBV6-5,TRBJ1-1,CASSIQNTLNTEAFF
TRBV4-1,TRBJ2-7,CASSQDAGSYEQYF